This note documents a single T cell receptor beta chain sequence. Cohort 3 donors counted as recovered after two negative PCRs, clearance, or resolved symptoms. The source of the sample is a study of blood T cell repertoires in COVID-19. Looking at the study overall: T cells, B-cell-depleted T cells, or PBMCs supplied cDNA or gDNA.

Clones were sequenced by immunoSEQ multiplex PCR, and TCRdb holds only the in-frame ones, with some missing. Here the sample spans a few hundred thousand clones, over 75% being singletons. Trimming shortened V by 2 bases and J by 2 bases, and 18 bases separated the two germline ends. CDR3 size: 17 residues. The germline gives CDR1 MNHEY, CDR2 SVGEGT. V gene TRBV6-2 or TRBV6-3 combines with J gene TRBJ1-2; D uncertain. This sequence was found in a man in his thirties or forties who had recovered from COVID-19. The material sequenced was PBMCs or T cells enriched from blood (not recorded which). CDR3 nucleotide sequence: TGTGCCAGCAGTTACGATCGTCCGGGTCACCTCAACTATGGCTACACCTTC. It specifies CASSYDRPGHLNYGYTF.